The 5 T cell receptor beta chains reported below all come from one sample, sequenced in a study of cytotoxic CD8 clonotypes in ibrutinib-treated CLL. Sequencing used immunoSEQ multiplex PCR; TCRdb keeps in-frame clones, though not all of them. This table holds approximately 170,000 clones, roughly 90% found once. Specimen: PBMCs, collected at disease progression, from a patient treated with ibrutinib. The receptors derive from a human donor with chronic lymphocytic leukemia.

The chain carries TRBV19 and TRBJ1-2; a weak D match, TRBD1 (5 bases). The ends were cut back, 5 bases at V and 4 bases at J, with 14 bases in the middle. Per germline, CDR1 LNHDA and CDR2 SQIVND (reference sequence). The CDR3 is made up of 14 amino acids. The CDR3 loop is CASSRLDSPYGYTF. CDR3 DNA: TGTGCCAGTAGTCGTCTAGACAGCCCCTATGGCTACACCTTC.

V gene TRBV28 combines with J gene TRBJ2-2; 9 bases fit TRBD2. The trim removed 4 bases at V and 0 bases at J, leaving 12 bases unmatched. The V gene's germline CDR1 is MDHEN and CDR2 SYDVKM. CDR3 size: 19 residues. This CDR3 is CASSSGRLAGRPNTGELFF. In DNA, the CDR3 is TGTGCCAGCAGTTCTGGCCGGCTAGCGGGGAGACCGAACACCGGGGAGCTGTTTTTT.

The chain uses TRBV9 and TRBJ2-3, with D maybe TRBD2 (5 bases). The CDR3 is 17 amino acids. Trimming left V 0 bases short and J 0 bases short, with 14 bases between. CDR1 and CDR2 from the germline V gene are SGDLS and YYNGEE. For the CDR3, the DNA is TGTGCCAGCAGCGTAGGATGGAGTACTAGAAGCACAGATACGCAGTATTTT. Translating it yields CASSVGWSTRSTDTQYF.

This clone showed up just once. The genes are TRBV27 and TRBJ2-1, with D unresolved. Germline V gives CDR1 MNHEY, CDR2 SMNVEV (reference sequence). V was clipped by 0 bases and J by 9 bases, with 18 bases between them. This CDR3 has 16 residues. In DNA, the CDR3 is TGTGCCAGCAGTTTATCAGTAGTACCCGGGTTTGGTGAGCAGTTCTTC. Its translation: CASSLSVVPGFGEQFF.

This chain links TRBV19 with TRBJ1-1; D may be TRBD1 (6 bases). Looked up from germline, CDR1 is LNHDA and CDR2 is SQIVND (reference sequence). The V gene lost 8 bases and the J gene lost 4 bases, with 20 bases spanning the gap. The CDR3 is 15 residues long. The CDR3 coding sequence is TGTGCCAGTGTACCAGGGGCACTTAGCAGCACTGAAGCTTTCTTT. Translating gives CASVPGALSSTEAFF. Drawing the rest from reference TRBV19 and TRBJ1-1, the complete variable domain is DGGITQSPKYLFRKEGQNVTLSCEQNLNHDAMYWYRQDPGQGLRLIYYSQIVNDFQKGDIAEGYSVSREKKESFPLTVTSAQKNPTAFYLCASVPGALSSTEAFFGQGTRLTVV.